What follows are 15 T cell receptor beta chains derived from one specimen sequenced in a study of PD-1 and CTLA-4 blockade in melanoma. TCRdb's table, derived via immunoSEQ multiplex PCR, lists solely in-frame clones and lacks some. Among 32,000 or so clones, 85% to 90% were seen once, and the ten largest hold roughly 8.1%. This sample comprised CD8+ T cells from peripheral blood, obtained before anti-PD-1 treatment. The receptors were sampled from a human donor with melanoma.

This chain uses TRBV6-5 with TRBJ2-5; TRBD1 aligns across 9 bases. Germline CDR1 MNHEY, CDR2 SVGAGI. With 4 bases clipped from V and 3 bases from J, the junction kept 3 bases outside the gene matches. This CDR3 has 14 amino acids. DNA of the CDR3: TGTGCCAGCAGTTTGGACAGGGGTAAAGAGACCCAGTACTTC. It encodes CASSLDRGKETQYF.

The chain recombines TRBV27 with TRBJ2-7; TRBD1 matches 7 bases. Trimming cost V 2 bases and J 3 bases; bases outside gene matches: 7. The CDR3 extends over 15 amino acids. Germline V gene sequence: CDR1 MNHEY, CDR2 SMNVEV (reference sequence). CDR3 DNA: TGTGCCAGCAGTTTAGAGGTTAGGGGGCGCTACGAGCAGTACTTC. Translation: CASSLEVRGRYEQYF.

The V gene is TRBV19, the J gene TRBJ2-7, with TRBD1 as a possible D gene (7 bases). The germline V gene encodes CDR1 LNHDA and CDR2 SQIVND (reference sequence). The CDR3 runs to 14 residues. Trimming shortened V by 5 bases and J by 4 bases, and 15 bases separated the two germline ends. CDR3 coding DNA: TGTGCCAGTAGTCTCGGACAGGAGGGTTACGAGCAGTACTTC. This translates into CASSLGQEGYEQYF.

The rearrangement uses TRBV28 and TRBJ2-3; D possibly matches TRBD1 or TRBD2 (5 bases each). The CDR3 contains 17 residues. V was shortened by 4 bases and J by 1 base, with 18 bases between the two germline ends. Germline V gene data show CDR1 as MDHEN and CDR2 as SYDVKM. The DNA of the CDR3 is TGTGCCAGCAGTTCGACGGCCTGGGGGTGGGGCACAGATACGCAGTATTTT. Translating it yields CASSSTAWGWGTDTQYF.

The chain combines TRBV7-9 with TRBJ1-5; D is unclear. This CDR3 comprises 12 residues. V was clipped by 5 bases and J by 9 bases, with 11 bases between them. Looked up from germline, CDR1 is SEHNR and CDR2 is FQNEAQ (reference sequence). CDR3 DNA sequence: TGTGCCAGCAGCCACCTGGGTGCGCCCCAGCATTTT. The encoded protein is CASSHLGAPQHF.

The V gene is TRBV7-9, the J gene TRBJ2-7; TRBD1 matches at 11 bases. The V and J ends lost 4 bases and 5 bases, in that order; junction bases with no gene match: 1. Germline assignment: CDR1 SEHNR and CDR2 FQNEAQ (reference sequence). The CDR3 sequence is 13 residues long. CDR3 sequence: CASSWGQGDEQYF. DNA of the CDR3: TGTGCCAGCAGCTGGGGACAGGGGGACGAGCAGTACTTC.

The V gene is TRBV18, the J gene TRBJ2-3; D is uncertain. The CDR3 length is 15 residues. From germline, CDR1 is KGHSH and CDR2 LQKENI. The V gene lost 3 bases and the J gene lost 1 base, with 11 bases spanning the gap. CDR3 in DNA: TGTGCCAGCTCACCCGTAGGAGTTGGCACAGATACGCAGTATTTT. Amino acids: CASSPVGVGTDTQYF.

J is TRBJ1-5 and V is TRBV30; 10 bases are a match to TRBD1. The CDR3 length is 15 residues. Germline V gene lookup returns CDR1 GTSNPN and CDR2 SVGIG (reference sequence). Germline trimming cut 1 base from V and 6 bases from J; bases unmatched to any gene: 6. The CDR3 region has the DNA TGTGCCTGGAGTGCCACCGGGACAGGGGTTCAGCCCCAGCATTTT. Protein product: CAWSATGTGVQPQHF.

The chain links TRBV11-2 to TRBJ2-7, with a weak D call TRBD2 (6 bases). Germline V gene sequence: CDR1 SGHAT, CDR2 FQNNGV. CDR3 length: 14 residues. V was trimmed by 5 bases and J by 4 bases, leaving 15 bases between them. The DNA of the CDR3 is TGTGCCAGCAGCCTAGGACTCGGGACTTACGAGCAGTACTTC. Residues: CASSLGLGTYEQYF.

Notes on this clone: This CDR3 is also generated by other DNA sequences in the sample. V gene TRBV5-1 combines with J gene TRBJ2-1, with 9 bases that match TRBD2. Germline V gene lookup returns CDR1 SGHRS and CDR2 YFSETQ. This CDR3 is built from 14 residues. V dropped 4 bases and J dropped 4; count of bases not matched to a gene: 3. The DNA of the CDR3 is TGCGCCAGCAGCGGAAGCGGGGGGTACAATGAGCAGTTCTTC. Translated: CASSGSGGYNEQFF. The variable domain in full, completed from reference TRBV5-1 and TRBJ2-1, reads KAGVTQTPRYLIKTRGQQVTLSCSPISGHRSVSWYQQTPGQGLQFLFEYFSETQRNKGNFPGRFSGRQFSNSRSEMNVSTLELGDSALYLCASSGSGGYNEQFFGPGTRLTVL.

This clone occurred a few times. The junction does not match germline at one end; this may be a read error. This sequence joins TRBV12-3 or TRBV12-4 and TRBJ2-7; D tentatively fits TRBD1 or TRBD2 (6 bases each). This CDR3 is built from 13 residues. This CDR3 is CASSLATGYEQYF. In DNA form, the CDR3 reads TGTGCCAGCAGTCTAGCGACAGGCTACGAGCAGTACTTC.

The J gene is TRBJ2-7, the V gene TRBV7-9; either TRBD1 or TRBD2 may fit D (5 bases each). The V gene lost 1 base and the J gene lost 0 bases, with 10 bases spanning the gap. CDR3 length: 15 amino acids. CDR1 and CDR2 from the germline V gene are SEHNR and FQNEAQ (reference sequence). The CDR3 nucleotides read TGTGCCAGCAGCTTAGGAGAGGGGCCCTCCTACGAGCAGTACTTC. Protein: CASSLGEGPSYEQYF.

CDR3: CAWSVLTGDFSGYTF. In DNA, the CDR3 is TGTGCCTGGAGTGTATTGACAGGGGACTTTAGCGGCTACACCTTC. The V gene is TRBV30, the J gene TRBJ1-2, with 8 bases that match TRBD1. CDR3 length: 15 residues. The germline V gene has CDR1 GTSNPN and CDR2 SVGIG (reference sequence). V was pared by 0 bases and J by 8 bases, with 11 bases of the junction left unmatched.

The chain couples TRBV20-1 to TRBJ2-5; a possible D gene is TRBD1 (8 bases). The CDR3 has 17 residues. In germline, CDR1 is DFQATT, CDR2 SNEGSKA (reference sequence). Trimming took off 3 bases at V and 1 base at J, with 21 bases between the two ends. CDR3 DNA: TGCAGTGCTAGTAACAGGGGGGGACAGTTTATCCAAGAGACCCAGTACTTC. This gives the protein CSASNRGGQFIQETQYF.

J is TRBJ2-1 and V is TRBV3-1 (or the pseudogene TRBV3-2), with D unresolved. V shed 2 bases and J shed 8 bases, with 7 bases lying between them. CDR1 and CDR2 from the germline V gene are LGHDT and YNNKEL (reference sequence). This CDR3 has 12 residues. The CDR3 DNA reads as TGTGCCAGCAGCCAACTCAACGATGAGCAGTTCTTC. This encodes CASSQLNDEQFF.